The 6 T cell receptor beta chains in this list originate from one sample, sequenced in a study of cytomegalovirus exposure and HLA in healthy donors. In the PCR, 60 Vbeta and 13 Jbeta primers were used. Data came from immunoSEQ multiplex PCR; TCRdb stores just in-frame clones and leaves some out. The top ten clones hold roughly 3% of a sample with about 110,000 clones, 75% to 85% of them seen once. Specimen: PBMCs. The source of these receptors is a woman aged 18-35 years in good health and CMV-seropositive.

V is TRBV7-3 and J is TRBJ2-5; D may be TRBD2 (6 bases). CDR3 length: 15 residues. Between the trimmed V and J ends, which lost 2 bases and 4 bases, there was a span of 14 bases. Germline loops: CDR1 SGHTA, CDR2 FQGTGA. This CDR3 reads CASSLGTLGRETQYF. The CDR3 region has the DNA TGTGCCAGCAGCTTAGGGACTCTCGGGCGAGAGACCCAGTACTTC.

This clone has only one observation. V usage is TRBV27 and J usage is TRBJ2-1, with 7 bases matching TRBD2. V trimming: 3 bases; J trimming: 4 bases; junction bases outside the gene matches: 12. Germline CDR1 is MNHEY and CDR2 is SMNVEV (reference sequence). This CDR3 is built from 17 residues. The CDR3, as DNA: TGTGCCAGCAGTTTGCGGTCAAGGCGGGAGCCGTACAATGAGCAGTTCTTC. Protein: CASSLRSRREPYNEQFF.

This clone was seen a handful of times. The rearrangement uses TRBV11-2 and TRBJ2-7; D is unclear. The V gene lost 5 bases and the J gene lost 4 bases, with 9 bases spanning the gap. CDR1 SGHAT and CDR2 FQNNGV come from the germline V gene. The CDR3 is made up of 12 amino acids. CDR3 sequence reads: CASSPVLYEQYF. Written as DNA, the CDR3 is TGTGCCAGCAGCCCCGTCCTATACGAGCAGTACTTC.

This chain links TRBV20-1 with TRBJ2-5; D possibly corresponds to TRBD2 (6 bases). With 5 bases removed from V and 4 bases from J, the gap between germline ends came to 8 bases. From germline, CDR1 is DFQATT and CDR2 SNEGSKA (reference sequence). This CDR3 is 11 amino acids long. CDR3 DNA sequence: TGCAGTGCTCAAGCGGGAGAGACCCAGTACTTC. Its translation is CSAQAGETQYF.

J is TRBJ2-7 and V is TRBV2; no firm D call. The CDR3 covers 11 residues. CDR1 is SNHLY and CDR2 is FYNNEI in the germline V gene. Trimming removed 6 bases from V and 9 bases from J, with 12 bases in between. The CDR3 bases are TGTGCCAGCAGAGAGACATCCTTGCAGTACTTC. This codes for CASRETSLQYF.

As DNA, the CDR3 is TGCGCCAGCAGCTTGACAGGATATGGTGAAGCTTTCTTT. Its translation is CASSLTGYGEAFF. V gene TRBV5-1 combines with J gene TRBJ1-1, with D perhaps TRBD1 (5 bases). V was shortened by 1 base and J by 7 bases, with 11 bases between the two germline ends. The germline gives CDR1 SGHRS, CDR2 YFSETQ. This CDR3 has 13 amino acids.